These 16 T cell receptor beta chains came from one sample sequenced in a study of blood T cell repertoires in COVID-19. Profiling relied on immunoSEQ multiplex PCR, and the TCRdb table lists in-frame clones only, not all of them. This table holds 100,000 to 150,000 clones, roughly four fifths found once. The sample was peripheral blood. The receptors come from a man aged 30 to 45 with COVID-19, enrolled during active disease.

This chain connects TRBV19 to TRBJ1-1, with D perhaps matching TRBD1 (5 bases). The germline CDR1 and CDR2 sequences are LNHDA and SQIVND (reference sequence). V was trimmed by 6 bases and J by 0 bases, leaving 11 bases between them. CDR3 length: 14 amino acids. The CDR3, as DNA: TGTGCCAGTAGCCCCAGGGCTATGAACACTGAAGCTTTCTTT. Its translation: CASSPRAMNTEAFF.

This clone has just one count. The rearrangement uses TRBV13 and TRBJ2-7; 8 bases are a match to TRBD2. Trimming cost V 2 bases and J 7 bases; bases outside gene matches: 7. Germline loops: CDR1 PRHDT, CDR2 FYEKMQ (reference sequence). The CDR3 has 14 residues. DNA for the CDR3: TGTGCCAGCAGCTTACGAGCGGGAGAGGAAGAGCAGTACTTC. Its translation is CASSLRAGEEEQYF. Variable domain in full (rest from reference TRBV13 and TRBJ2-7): AAGVIQSPRHLIKEKRETATLKCYPIPRHDTVYWYQQGPGQDPQFLISFYEKMQSDKGSIPDRFSAQQFSDYHSELNMSSLELGDSALYFCASSLRAGEEEQYFGPGTRLTVT.

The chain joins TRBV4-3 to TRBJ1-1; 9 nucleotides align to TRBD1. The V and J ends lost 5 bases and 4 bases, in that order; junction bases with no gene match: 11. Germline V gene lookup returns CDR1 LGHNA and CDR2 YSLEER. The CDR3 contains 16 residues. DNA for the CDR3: TGCGCCAGCAGCTCTAACAGAGCGGACAGGGGCACTGAAGCTTTCTTT. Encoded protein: CASSSNRADRGTEAFF.

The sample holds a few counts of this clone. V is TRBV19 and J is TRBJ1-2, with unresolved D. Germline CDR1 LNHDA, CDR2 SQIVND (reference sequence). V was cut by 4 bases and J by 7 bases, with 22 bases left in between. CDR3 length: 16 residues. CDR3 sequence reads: CASSTPSRGVSLGYTF. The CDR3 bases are TGTGCCAGTAGTACCCCCTCCCGCGGGGTCTCCCTTGGCTACACCTTC.

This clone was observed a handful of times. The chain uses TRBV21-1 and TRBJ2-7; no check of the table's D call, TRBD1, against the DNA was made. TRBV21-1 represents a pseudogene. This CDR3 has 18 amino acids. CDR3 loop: CASKSGIGRTGHSYEQYF. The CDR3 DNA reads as TGTGCCAGCAAAAGCGGTATAGGCAGGACAGGGCACTCCTACGAGCAGTACTTC.

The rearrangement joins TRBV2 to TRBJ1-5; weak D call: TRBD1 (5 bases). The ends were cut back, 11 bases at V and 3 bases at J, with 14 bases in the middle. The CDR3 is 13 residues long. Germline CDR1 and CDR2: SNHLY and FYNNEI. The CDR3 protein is CAGGAEHNQPQHF. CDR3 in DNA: TGTGCCGGTGGGGCGGAGCACAATCAGCCCCAGCATTTT.

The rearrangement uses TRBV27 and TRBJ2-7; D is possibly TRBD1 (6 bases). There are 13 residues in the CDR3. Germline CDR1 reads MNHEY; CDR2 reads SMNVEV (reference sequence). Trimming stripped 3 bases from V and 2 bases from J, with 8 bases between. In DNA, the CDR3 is TGTGCCAGCAGTTTTCAGGGGCCCTACGAGCAGTACTTC. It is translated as CASSFQGPYEQYF.

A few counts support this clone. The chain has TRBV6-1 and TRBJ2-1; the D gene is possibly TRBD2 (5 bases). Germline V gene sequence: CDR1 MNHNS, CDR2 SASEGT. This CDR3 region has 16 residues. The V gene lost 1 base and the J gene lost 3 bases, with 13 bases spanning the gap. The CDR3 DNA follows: TGTGCCAGCAGTGAAGATGCAGGACGGGGCTACAATGAGCAGTTCTTC. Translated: CASSEDAGRGYNEQFF.

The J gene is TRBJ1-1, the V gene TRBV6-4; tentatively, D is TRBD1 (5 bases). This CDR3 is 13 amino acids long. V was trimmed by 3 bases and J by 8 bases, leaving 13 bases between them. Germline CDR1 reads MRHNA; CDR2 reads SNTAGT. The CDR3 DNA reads TGTGCCAGCAGTGAGGGGGACTCTTCCGAAGCTTTCTTT. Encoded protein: CASSEGDSSEAFF.

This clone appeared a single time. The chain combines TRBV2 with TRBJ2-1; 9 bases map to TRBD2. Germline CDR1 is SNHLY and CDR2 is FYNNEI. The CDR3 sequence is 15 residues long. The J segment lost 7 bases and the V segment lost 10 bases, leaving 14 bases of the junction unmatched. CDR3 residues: CATTLVAGASNEQFF. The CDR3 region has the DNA TGTGCCACCACCCTTGTAGCGGGAGCGAGTAATGAGCAGTTCTTC.

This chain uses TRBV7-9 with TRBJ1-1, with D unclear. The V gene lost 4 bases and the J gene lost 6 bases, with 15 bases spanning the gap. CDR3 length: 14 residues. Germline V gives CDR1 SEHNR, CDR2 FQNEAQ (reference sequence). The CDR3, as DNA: TGTGCCAGCAGCTATTTCGGTGGAGACGCTGAAGCTTTCTTT. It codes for CASSYFGGDAEAFF. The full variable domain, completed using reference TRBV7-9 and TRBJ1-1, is DTGVSQNPRHKITKRGQNVTFRCDPISEHNRLYWYRQTLGQGPEFLTYFQNEAQLEKSRLLSDRFSAERPKGSFSTLEIQRTEQGDSAMYLCASSYFGGDAEAFFGQGTRLTVV.

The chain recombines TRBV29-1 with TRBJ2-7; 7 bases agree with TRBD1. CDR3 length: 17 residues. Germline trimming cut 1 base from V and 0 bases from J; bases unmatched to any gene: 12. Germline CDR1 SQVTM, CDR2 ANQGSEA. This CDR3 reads CSVEGDSVRRASYEQYF. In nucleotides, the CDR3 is TGCAGCGTTGAAGGGGACAGTGTAAGGCGGGCCTCCTACGAGCAGTACTTC.

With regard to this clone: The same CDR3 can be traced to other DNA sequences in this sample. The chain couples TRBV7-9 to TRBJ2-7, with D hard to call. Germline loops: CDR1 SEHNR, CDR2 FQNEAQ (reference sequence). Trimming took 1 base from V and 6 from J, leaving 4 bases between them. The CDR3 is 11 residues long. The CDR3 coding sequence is TGTGCCAGCAGCTTAGGAGTCGAGCAGTACTTC. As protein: CASSLGVEQYF.

This chain's CDR3 is CASSLGYRGEETQYF. The CDR3 DNA follows: TGCGCCAGCAGCTTGGGTTACAGGGGTGAGGAGACCCAGTACTTC. V is TRBV5-1 and J is TRBJ2-5; 7 bases are shared with TRBD1. Germline CDR1 SGHRS, CDR2 YFSETQ. The CDR3 loop spans 15 amino acids. After removal of 0 bases from V and 5 bases from J, the junction contained 7 bases not matched to a gene.

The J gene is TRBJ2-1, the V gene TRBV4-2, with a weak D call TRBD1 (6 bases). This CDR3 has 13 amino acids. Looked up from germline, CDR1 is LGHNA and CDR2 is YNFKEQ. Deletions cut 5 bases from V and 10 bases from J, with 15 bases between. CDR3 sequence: CASSSPGRGEQFF. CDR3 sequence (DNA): TGTGCCAGCAGCTCCCCCGGCAGGGGAGAGCAGTTCTTC.

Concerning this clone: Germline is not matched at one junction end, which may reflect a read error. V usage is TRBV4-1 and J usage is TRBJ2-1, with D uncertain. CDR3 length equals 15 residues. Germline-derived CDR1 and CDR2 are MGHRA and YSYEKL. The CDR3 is CASGQQRSSYNEQFF. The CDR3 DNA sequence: TGCGCCAGCGGCCAGCAGAGGAGCTCCTACAATGAGCAGTTCTTC.